A selection of T cell receptor beta chains follows, all from one sample in a study of early T cells in non-severe SARS-CoV-2 infection. TCRdb reprocessed the 5' RACE reads with MiXCR, giving one entry per CDR3 protein. The sample carries 35,000 to 45,000 distinct CDR3 sequences, less than 6.5% recorded once. The source was whole blood, collected at baseline. The receptors originated from an adult who was a healthcare worker with PCR-confirmed SARS-CoV-2 infection or an uninfected control (not recorded which). Both conserved end residues are part of each CDR3. D genes are given only for firm matches. Size tells how often a clone was seen (once, few, many) or the class of an expanded clone, and some rows leave it out.

cdr3_aa cdr3_nt j_call clone_size d_call v_call
CASSLGLAGGNEQFF TGTGCCAGCAGCTTAGGATTAGCGGGGGGCAATGAGCAGTTCTTC TRBJ2-1 many TRBD2 TRBV11-3
CASSEGNSPLHF TGTGCCAGCAGCGAGGGTAATTCACCCCTCCACTTT TRBJ1-6 many - TRBV6-6
CASGRTGIDEAFF TGCGCCAGCGGCCGGACAGGGATAGATGAAGCTTTCTTT TRBJ1-1 many TRBD1 TRBV5-1
CASSPTGGSEKLFF TGTGCCAGCAGTCCGACAGGGGGTTCGGAAAAACTGTTTTTT TRBJ1-4 - TRBD1 TRBV7-8
CSAISGGEETQYF TGCAGTGCTATTAGCGGGGGGGAAGAGACCCAGTACTTC TRBJ2-5 - TRBD2 TRBV20-1
CASSPKRGQNLVKLFF TGTGCCAGCAGTCCGAAACGGGGACAGAATTTAGTAAAACTGTTTTTT TRBJ1-4 many TRBD1 TRBV28
CASNTLQGSYEKLFF TGTGCCAGCAACACCTTACAGGGGAGTTATGAAAAACTGTTTTTT TRBJ1-4 many TRBD1 TRBV6-1
CASSEAARVWDEQYF TGTGCCAGCAGTGAAGCGGCAAGGGTTTGGGACGAGCAGTACTTC TRBJ2-7 few - TRBV6-1
CASSRDHQETQYF TGTGCCAGCAGCCGGGATCACCAAGAGACCCAGTACTTC TRBJ2-5 many - TRBV7-9
CSARGTSGTDTQYF TGCAGTGCTAGAGGCACTAGCGGGACGGATACGCAGTATTTT TRBJ2-3 - TRBD2 TRBV20-1
CASSLGSGRRDEKLFF TGTGCCAGCAGCTTGGGTTCGGGACGGAGGGATGAAAAACTGTTTTTT TRBJ1-4 many - TRBV7-8
CASSYGLAYEQYF TGTGCCAGCAGCTACGGACTTGCCTACGAGCAGTACTTC TRBJ2-7 - - TRBV11-2
CASRHGTSGPTDTQYF TGTGCCAGCAGACACGGGACTAGCGGACCCACAGATACGCAGTATTTT TRBJ2-3 - TRBD2 TRBV7-9
CAGGRRNQPQHF TGTGCCGGCGGGAGGCGCAATCAGCCCCAGCATTTT TRBJ1-5 few - TRBV5-5
CAWSVLLTEAFF TGTGCCTGGAGTGTACTGTTAACTGAAGCTTTCTTT TRBJ1-1 few - TRBV30
CASSPRRGVTNTEAFF TGTGCCAGCAGCCCACGGCGGGGGGTAACGAACACTGAAGCTTTCTTT TRBJ1-1 many - TRBV3-1
CASTRRRTVYGYTF TGTGCCAGCACTAGACGACGGACGGTCTATGGCTACACCTTC TRBJ1-2 medium-sized - TRBV28
CASSSLGTTLGADTQYF TGTGCCAGCAGCTCGCTCGGGACAACTCTTGGAGCAGATACGCAGTATTTT TRBJ2-3 few - TRBV11-2
CASSFRMGNEKLFF TGTGCCAGCAGCTTCCGGATGGGGAATGAAAAACTGTTTTTT TRBJ1-4 few - TRBV5-5
CASSQDGVEQYF TGTGCCAGCAGCCAAGATGGGGTCGAGCAGTACTTC TRBJ2-7 few - TRBV4-2
CASSLYQGQGETDTQYF TGTGCCAGCAGTTTATACCAGGGACAGGGGGAAACAGATACGCAGTATTTT TRBJ2-3 many TRBD1 TRBV28
CASSLVSSGGTGGEQYF TGTGCCAGCAGCTTAGTCTCTAGCGGGGGCACAGGAGGTGAGCAGTACTTC TRBJ2-7 many TRBD2 TRBV7-6
CAWSASRAEAFF TGTGCCTGGAGTGCGAGCAGGGCAGAAGCTTTCTTT TRBJ1-1 many - TRBV30
CASASQGVGNSPLHF TGTGCCAGCGCGAGCCAGGGGGTAGGTAATTCACCCCTCCACTTT TRBJ1-6 - TRBD1 TRBV28
CASSLRGELGYTF TGTGCCAGCAGCTTAAGAGGGGAGCTTGGCTACACCTTC TRBJ1-2 many - TRBV7-9
CASSQGGRRNTEAFF TGTGCCAGCAGCCAAGGAGGGAGGAGAAACACTGAAGCTTTCTTT TRBJ1-1 many - TRBV14
CASSLADTVPTTEAFF TGTGCCAGCAGCTTAGCAGATACAGTCCCGACCACTGAAGCTTTCTTT TRBJ1-1 - - TRBV7-2
CASRGGYEQYF TGCGCCAGCAGAGGAGGTTACGAGCAGTACTTC TRBJ2-7 few - TRBV10-2
CASSGHHYEQYF TGTGCCAGCTCGGGACATCATTACGAGCAGTACTTC TRBJ2-7 many - TRBV18
CASSSQGWTPHEQYF TGTGCCAGCAGTTCACAGGGTTGGACCCCCCACGAGCAGTACTTC TRBJ2-7 many - TRBV28
CASSFLQALAGGHNEQFF TGTGCCAGCAGCTTCCTGCAAGCGCTAGCGGGGGGCCACAATGAGCAGTTCTTC TRBJ2-1 many TRBD2 TRBV5-6
CASSMIMGTGGVEQYF TGTGCCAGTAGTATGATCATGGGGACAGGGGGCGTCGAGCAGTACTTC TRBJ2-7 many TRBD1 TRBV19
CASSVTPRVGDYEQYF TGTGCCAGCAGCGTTACGCCCCGGGTGGGGGACTACGAGCAGTACTTC TRBJ2-7 many - TRBV7-9
CASSKISYEQYF TGTGCCAGCAGCAAGATTTCCTACGAGCAGTACTTC TRBJ2-7 few - TRBV7-9
CSARDERRGTEAFF TGCAGTGCTAGAGATGAAAGGAGGGGTACTGAAGCTTTCTTT TRBJ1-1 many - TRBV20-1
CSAREGAANTEAFF TGCAGTGCTAGAGAGGGGGCTGCGAACACTGAAGCTTTCTTT TRBJ1-1 many - TRBV20-1
CSASDRGQGTEAFF TGCAGTGCTAGCGACAGGGGGCAGGGCACTGAAGCTTTCTTT TRBJ1-1 - TRBD1 TRBV20-1
CASSPGLARGQETQYF TGTGCCAGCAGCCCCGGACTAGCGAGAGGACAAGAGACCCAGTACTTC TRBJ2-5 many TRBD2 TRBV7-3
CASSPAGTRGEQYF TGTGCCAGCAGCCCCGCGGGGACTCGAGGCGAGCAGTACTTC TRBJ2-7 many - TRBV7-9
CASSNRVGEQFF TGTGCCAGCAGTAACAGGGTAGGAGAGCAGTTCTTC TRBJ2-1 few - TRBV6-4
CASSLGVIAGAQETQYF TGTGCCAGCAGCTTAGGGGTTATAGCGGGGGCGCAAGAGACCCAGTACTTC TRBJ2-5 many TRBD2 TRBV7-2
CASSLALAGGPGTGELFF TGTGCCAGCAGCTTAGCACTAGCGGGGGGGCCGGGCACCGGGGAGCTGTTTTTT TRBJ2-2 many TRBD2 TRBV7-2
CASSLKIGTSGDDEQFF TGTGCCAGCAGCTTAAAGATAGGGACTAGCGGGGATGATGAGCAGTTCTTC TRBJ2-1 many TRBD2 TRBV7-9
CASSQDVLGARYGYTF TGCGCCAGCAGCCAAGATGTTCTGGGGGCACGGTATGGCTACACCTTC TRBJ1-2 many - TRBV4-3
CASSRTSSGPDTQYF TGTGCCAGCAGCCGGACTAGTTCGGGGCCAGATACGCAGTATTTT TRBJ2-3 few TRBD2 TRBV7-2
CATRGTSDSSPLHF TGTGCCACTCGCGGGACAAGTGATAGCTCACCCCTCCACTTT TRBJ1-6 many - TRBV24-1
CASSQDRDRATEAFF TGTGCCAGCAGCCAAGACCGGGACAGGGCCACTGAAGCTTTCTTT TRBJ1-1 many TRBD1 TRBV7-2
CAISGQISGANVLTF TGTGCCATCAGTGGTCAGATCTCTGGGGCCAACGTCCTGACTTTC TRBJ2-6 many - TRBV10-3